This T cell receptor (beta chain) is drawn from a study of blood T cells in healthy people across ages. In the case of this clonotype: The antigen remains unidentified.

V lost 5 bases and J lost 10, with 12 bases in between. Germline V gene data show CDR1 as SGHTA and CDR2 as FQGNSA. This CDR3 is built from 12 residues. A J-beta primer mix and a sample-barcoded 5' primer were used in a second PCR of about 7 to 12 cycles. In TCRdb, the 5' RACE reads were re-called with MiXCR into one record per CDR3 protein. The sample yields over 1,500,000 distinct CDR3 sequences, roughly 43% seen once. Study conclusions and caveats: Greater diversity and more naive CD4+ cells were seen in long-lived donors than in aged donors.

The chain couples TRBV7-2 to TRBJ2-1, with TRBD1 as a possible D gene (6 bases). Sequenced: blood. The sequence was obtained from a human donor in good health. In DNA, the CDR3 is TGTGCCAGCAGCACGGACAGATGGGAGCAGTTCTTC. Translated, it gives CASSTDRWEQFF.